This T cell receptor beta chain originates from a study of T cell repertoires in cytomegalovirus infection. Background on the study: Peptides in the study included HLA-C-restricted and HLA-B-restricted CMV epitopes. Study findings and constraints: Dominating the ex vivo response were TCR beta clonotypes that were CMV-specific and HLA-C-restricted.

Points on this clonotype: The antigen is undetermined.

The CDR3 has 17 residues. Per the germline V gene, CDR1 is LNHDA and CDR2 is SQIVND (reference sequence). V lost 2 bases to trimming and J lost 5 bases, with 18 bases between them. TCRdb re-called the reads through MiXCR, storing one row per CDR3 protein. The sample contains about 700,000 distinct CDR3 sequences, roughly 33% of which appear only once. The clonotype originates from a human donor in good health (CMV status not recorded). Some clones in this sample may be carry-over from other donors' samples. This specimen consisted of cultured PBMCs, obtained from culture after CMV antigen stimulation. This chain uses TRBV19 with TRBJ2-2; D unresolved. The CDR3 region is CASSIHLWTGGTGELFF. CDR3 DNA sequence: TGTGCCAGTAGTATACACCTTTGGACCGGCGGTACCGGGGAGCTGTTTTTT. The full variable domain, with the rest looked up from reference TRBV19 and TRBJ2-2, is DGGITQSPKYLFRKEGQNVTLSCEQNLNHDAMYWYRQDPGQGLRLIYYSQIVNDFQKGDIAEGYSVSREKKESFPLTVTSAQKNPTAFYLCASSIHLWTGGTGELFFGEGSRLTVL.